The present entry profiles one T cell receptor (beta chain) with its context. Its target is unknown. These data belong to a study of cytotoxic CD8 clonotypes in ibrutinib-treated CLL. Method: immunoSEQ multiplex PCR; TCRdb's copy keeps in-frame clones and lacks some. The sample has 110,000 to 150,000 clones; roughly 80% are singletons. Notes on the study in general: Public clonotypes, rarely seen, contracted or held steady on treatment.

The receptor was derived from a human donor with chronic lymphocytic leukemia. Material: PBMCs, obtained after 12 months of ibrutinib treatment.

The CDR3, as DNA: TGTGCCAGCAGCCTGACAGGGCGTGGCTACACCTTC. Encoded protein: CASSLTGRGYTF. The chain employs TRBV5-6 and TRBJ1-2; TRBD1 matches 7 bases. Germline V lookup: CDR1 SGHDT, CDR2 YYEEEE. CDR3 length equals 12 residues. The junction had 4 bases not matched to a gene; V was cut back by 4 bases and J by 7 bases.